This T cell receptor (beta chain) was observed in a study of regulatory T cells in long-lasting Graves disease. Across the study: Graves' patients diagnosed newly had used antithyroid drugs under 3 months. Study results and caveats: TRBV28, TRBJ1-2 and TRBJ2-5 emerged as the favored segments in persistent disease.

As to time point: newly diagnosed GD, antithyroid drugs for less than 3 months. PBMC RNA served as the TCR library source. Approximately 8.3 milliliters of peripheral blood went into EDTA tubes. The V and J ends lost 2 bases and 3 bases, in that order; junction bases with no gene match: 6. This CDR3 region has 15 residues. For TCR beta, libraries came from iRepertoire HTBI primers and Arm-PCR of CDR3 regions. One entry per CDR3 protein, called by TCRdb with MiXCR from the multiplex PCR reads. The sample carries over 400,000 distinct CDR3 sequences, approximately 15% recorded once. Ten or more counts support this clonotype. Its antigen remains unidentified. These data were also reused for a study on T cells in Graves' hyperthyroidism and ophthalmopathy. That paper adds: Among thyroid clonotypes expanded above 0.001, most also appeared in blood.

The clonotype comes from a woman aged 50 to 65 with Graves disease. The J gene is TRBJ2-7, the V gene TRBV12-3 or TRBV12-4; 8 bases match TRBD2. The specimen was peripheral blood mononuclear cells (PBMCs), collected at new diagnosis, from a patient treated with antithyroid drugs. The CDR3 bases are TGTGCCAGCAGTTTACTAACTAGCGGATTCTACGAGCAGTACTTC. Translated: CASSLLTSGFYEQYF.